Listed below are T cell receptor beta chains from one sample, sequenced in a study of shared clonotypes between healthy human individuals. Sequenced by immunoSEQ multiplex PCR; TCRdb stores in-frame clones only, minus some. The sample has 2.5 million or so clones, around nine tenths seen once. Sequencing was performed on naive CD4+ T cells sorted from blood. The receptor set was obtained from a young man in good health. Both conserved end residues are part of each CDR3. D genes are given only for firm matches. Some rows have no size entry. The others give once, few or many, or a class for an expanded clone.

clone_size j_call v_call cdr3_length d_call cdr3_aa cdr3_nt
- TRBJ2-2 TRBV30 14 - CAWSPWLADGELFF TGTGCCTGGAGTCCCTGGCTCGCCGATGGGGAGCTGTTTTTT
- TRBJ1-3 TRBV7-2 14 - CASSLSGTGNTIYF TGTGCCAGCAGCTTATCCGGGACGGGAAACACCATATATTTT
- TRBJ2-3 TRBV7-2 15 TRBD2 CASRLAGVSTDTQYF TGTGCCAGCAGGTTGGCGGGAGTGTCTACTGATACGCAGTATTTT
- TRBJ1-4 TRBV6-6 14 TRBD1 CASSYDRANEKLFF TGTGCCAGCAGTTACGACAGGGCTAATGAAAAACTGTTTTTT
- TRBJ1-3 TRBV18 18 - CASSPPKGAATSGNTIYF TGTGCCAGCTCACCACCGAAAGGGGCAGCTACCAGTGGAAACACCATATATTTT
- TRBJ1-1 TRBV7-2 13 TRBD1 CASSLDRDTEAFF TGTGCCAGCAGCCTAGACAGGGACACTGAAGCTTTCTTT
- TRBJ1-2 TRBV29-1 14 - CSVGGRMWDYGCTF TGCAGCGTTGGGGGCAGGATGTGGGACTATGGCTGCACCTTC
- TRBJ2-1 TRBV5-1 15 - CASSLAGGTYNEQFF TGCGCCAGCAGCTTGGCCGGGGGCACTTACAATGAGCAGTTCTTC
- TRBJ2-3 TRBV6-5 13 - CASTGARTDTQYF TGTGCCAGCACGGGAGCGCGGACAGATACGCAGTATTTT
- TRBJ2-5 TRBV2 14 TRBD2 CASGGGAGGETQYF TGTGCCAGCGGCGGGGGGGCCGGGGGAGAGACCCAGTACTTC
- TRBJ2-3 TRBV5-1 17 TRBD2 CASSLGNGRAVTDTQYF TGCGCCAGCAGCTTGGGGAACGGGAGGGCCGTCACAGATACGCAGTATTTT
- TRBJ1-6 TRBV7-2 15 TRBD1 CASSLLGTGNSPLHF TGTGCCAGCAGCTTGCTCGGGACAGGGAATTCACCCCTCCACTTT
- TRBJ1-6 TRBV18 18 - CASSPMSGGSSYNSPLHF TGTGCCAGCTCACCAATGTCGGGGGGGAGCTCCTATAATTCACCCCTCCACTTT
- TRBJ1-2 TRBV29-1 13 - CSVQQGPISGYTF TGCAGCGTACAACAGGGTCCGATTAGTGGCTACACCTTC
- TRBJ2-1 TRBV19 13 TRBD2 CASSILGGNEQFF TGTGCCAGTAGTATATTGGGGGGGAATGAGCAGTTCTTC
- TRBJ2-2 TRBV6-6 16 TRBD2 CASSSRKRGALGELFF TGTGCCAGCAGCTCCCGGAAGCGGGGGGCCCTCGGGGAGCTGTTTTTT
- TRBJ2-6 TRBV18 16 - CASSHDRPSGANVLTF TGTGCCAGCTCACACGACAGGCCGTCTGGGGCCAACGTCCTGACTTTC
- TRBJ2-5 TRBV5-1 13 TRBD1 CASRRQGLETQYF TGCGCCAGCAGAAGACAGGGTTTGGAGACCCAGTACTTC
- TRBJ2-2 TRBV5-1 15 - CASSPRTIATGELFF TGCGCCAGCAGCCCGAGGACTATAGCCACCGGGGAGCTGTTTTTT
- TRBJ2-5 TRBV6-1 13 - CASRRGDLETQYF TGTGCCAGCAGGAGGGGGGATCTGGAGACCCAGTACTTC
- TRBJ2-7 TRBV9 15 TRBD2 CASSVASGESYEQYF TGTGCCAGCAGCGTCGCTAGCGGGGAATCCTACGAGCAGTACTTC
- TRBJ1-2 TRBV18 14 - CASSPKGQGYGYTF TGTGCCAGCTCACCAAAAGGGCAGGGCTATGGCTACACCTTC
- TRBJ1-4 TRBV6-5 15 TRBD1 CASSYSGQGGEKLFF TGTGCCAGCAGTTACTCGGGACAGGGTGGTGAAAAACTGTTTTTT
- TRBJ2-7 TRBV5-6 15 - CASSLSPGSTYEQYF TGTGCCAGCAGCTTATCACCCGGGAGTACCTACGAGCAGTACTTC
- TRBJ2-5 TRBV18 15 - CASSPPRRQQETQYF TGTGCCAGCTCACCACCGCGGAGGCAGCAAGAGACCCAGTACTTC
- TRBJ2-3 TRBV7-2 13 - CASSPPSTDTQYF TGTGCCAGCAGCCCCCCCAGTACAGATACGCAGTATTTT
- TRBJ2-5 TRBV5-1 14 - CASSLAYPEETQYF TGCGCCAGCAGCTTGGCGTACCCCGAGGAGACCCAGTACTTC
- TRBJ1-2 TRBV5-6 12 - CASSLFPYGYTF TGTGCCAGCAGCTTGTTCCCTTATGGCTACACCTTC
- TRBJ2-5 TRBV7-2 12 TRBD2 CASSSGGETQYF TGTGCCAGCAGCAGCGGGGGAGAGACCCAGTACTTC
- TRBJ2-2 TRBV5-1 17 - CASSPHLMGIDTGELFF TGCGCCAGCAGCCCGCACTTGATGGGGATAGACACCGGGGAGCTGTTTTTT
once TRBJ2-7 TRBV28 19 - CASSLSLEIRGPVSYEQYF TGTGCCAGCAGTTTATCTCTGGAGATCAGGGGCCCGGTTTCCTACGAGCAGTACTTC
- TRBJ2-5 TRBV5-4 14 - CASSQNIDLETQYF TGTGCCAGCAGCCAGAACATAGACTTGGAGACCCAGTACTTC
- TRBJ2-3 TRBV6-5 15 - CASSYSTGERYTQYF TGTGCCAGCAGTTACTCGACGGGGGAGAGGTATACGCAGTATTTT
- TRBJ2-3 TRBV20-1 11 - CSARESDTQYF TGCAGTGCTAGAGAAAGCGATACGCAGTATTTT
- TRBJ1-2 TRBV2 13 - CASSQDNFYGYTF TGTGCCAGCAGCCAGGACAACTTCTATGGCTACACCTTC
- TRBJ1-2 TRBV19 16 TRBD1 CASTALEAGTAKNLCF TGTGCCAGTACCGCGCTGGAAGCCGGGACAGCTAAAAATCTTTGCTTC
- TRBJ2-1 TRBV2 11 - CASSESNEQFF TGTGCCAGCAGTGAGTCGAATGAGCAGTTCTTC
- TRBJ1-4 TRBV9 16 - CASSVDSGRGNEKLFF TGTGCCAGCAGCGTAGATTCGGGCAGGGGAAATGAAAAACTGTTTTTT
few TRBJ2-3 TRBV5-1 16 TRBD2 CASSLFRAGGADTQYF TGCGCCAGCAGCTTGTTCCGAGCGGGGGGCGCAGATACGCAGTATTTT
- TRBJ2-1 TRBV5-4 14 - CASRAGPDYNEQFF TGTGCCAGCAGGGCCGGACCGGATTACAATGAGCAGTTCTTC
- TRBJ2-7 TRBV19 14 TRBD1 CASSTWTGAGEQYF TGTGCCAGTAGTACCTGGACAGGGGCAGGGGAGCAGTACTTC
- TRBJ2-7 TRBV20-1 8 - CSASEQYF TGCAGTGCCTCAGAGCAGTACTTC
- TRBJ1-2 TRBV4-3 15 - CASSQGLGLGYGYTF TGCGCCAGCAGCCAAGGTCTGGGGCTTGGCTATGGCTACACCTTC
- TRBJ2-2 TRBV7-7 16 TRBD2 CASSLVAGDNTGELFF TGTGCTAGCAGCTTAGTAGCGGGGGATAACACCGGGGAGCTGTTTTTT
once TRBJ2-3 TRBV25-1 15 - CASSERWGSTDTQYF TGTGCCAGCAGTGAACGGTGGGGTTCCACAGATACGCAGTATTTT
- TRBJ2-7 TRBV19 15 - CASSINRRRSYEQYF TGTGCCAGTAGTATTAACCGCAGAAGGTCCTACGAGCAGTACTTC
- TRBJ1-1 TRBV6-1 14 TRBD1 CASSIQTGTTEAFF TGTGCCAGCAGCATTCAGACAGGGACGACTGAAGCTTTCTTT
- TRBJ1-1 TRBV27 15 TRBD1 CASSYGTEGTTEAFF TGTGCCAGCAGTTACGGGACAGAGGGCACAACTGAAGCTTTCTTT
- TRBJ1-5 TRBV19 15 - CASSPQGSSNQPQHF TGTGCCAGTAGTCCCCAGGGGTCTAGCAATCAGCCCCAGCATTTT
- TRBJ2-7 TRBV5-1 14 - CASSLSRGAYEQYF TGCGCCAGCAGCTTGTCAAGGGGGGCCTACGAGCAGTACTTC
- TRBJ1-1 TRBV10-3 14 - CAISDAGRNTEAFF TGTGCCATCAGTGATGCGGGCAGGAACACTGAAGCTTTCTTT
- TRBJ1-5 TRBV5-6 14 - CASSFMGVNQPQHF TGTGCCAGCAGCTTTATGGGGGTCAATCAGCCCCAGCATTTT
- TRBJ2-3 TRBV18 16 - CASSQQNYLSTDTQYF TGTGCCAGCTCACAACAGAACTACCTCAGCACAGATACGCAGTATTTT
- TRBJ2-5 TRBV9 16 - CASSVATLAQQETQYF TGTGCCAGCAGCGTAGCTACGCTAGCGCAACAAGAGACCCAGTACTTC
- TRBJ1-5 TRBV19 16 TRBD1 CASSGGQGNSNQPQHF TGTGCCAGTAGCGGAGGACAGGGGAATTCGAATCAGCCCCAGCATTTT